The clone carrying this T cell receptor (beta chain) was recorded at least ten times. The antigen is not known. The data were obtained in a study of early T cells in non-severe SARS-CoV-2 infection. At the level of the study: Sequencing used unsorted whole-blood bulk RNA, so chains lack pairing. Findings of the study overall: Lookups in VDJdb leaned toward anti-spike CD8 responses and missed private and CD4 specificities.

Individual cDNA molecules received unique molecular identifiers during library preparation. TCRdb reanalysed the 5' RACE reads using MiXCR and keeps one entry per CDR3 protein. This repertoire shows some 62,000 distinct CDR3 sequences, approximately 9.2% found once; its top ten account for under 15%. This CDR3 contains 13 residues. The V gene lost 1 base and the J gene lost 11 bases, with 13 bases spanning the gap. CDR1 and CDR2 from the germline V gene are LGHDT and YNNKEL (reference sequence). Sample: whole blood, taken at baseline. The receptor was derived from an adult who was a healthcare worker with PCR-confirmed SARS-CoV-2 infection or an uninfected control (not recorded which). The chain joins TRBV3-1 to TRBJ2-3; D gene unclear. Written as DNA, the CDR3 is TGTGCCAGCAGCCAAGGTCCGTGGCTCCTGCAGTATTTT. Protein sequence: CASSQGPWLLQYF.